A selection of T cell receptor beta chains follows, all from one sample in a study of shared clonotypes between healthy human individuals. Profiled with immunoSEQ multiplex PCR; TCRdb holds only in-frame clones, not every one. Counted here are some 900,000 clones, approximately 80% occurring once; the ten biggest clones make up roughly 1.5%. Input material: memory CD4+ T cells sorted from blood. These receptors all come from a man in his late teens or twenties in good health. Both conserved end residues are part of each CDR3. D genes are given only for firm matches. Expanded clones get a size class; other rows say once, few or many, or leave the size out.

d_call: TRBD1; clone_size: -; j_call: TRBJ1-2; v_call: TRBV19; cdr3_aa: CASSSDRENYGYTF; cdr3_nt: TGTGCCAGTAGTTCGGACAGGGAGAACTATGGCTACACCTTC
d_call: -; clone_size: few; j_call: TRBJ1-2; v_call: TRBV29-1; cdr3_aa: CSVEDPGNGYTF; cdr3_nt: TGCAGCGTTGAAGACCCGGGGAATGGCTACACCTTC
d_call: TRBD1; clone_size: -; j_call: TRBJ1-1; v_call: TRBV6-5; cdr3_aa: CASSSNTGVTEAFF; cdr3_nt: TGTGCCAGCAGTTCAAATACAGGGGTCACTGAAGCTTTCTTT
d_call: -; clone_size: -; j_call: TRBJ2-3; v_call: TRBV18; cdr3_aa: CASSPPFWDTQYF; cdr3_nt: TGTGCCAGCTCACCCCCGTTTTGGGATACGCAGTATTTT
d_call: -; clone_size: -; j_call: TRBJ1-6; v_call: TRBV5-1; cdr3_aa: CASRESLTNNSPLHF; cdr3_nt: TGCGCCAGCAGAGAAAGCCTTACCAATAATTCACCCCTCCACTTT
d_call: -; clone_size: -; j_call: TRBJ1-5; v_call: TRBV10-3; cdr3_aa: CAISAGTDQPQHF; cdr3_nt: TGTGCCATCAGCGCCGGGACGGATCAGCCCCAGCATTTT
d_call: -; clone_size: -; j_call: TRBJ2-7; v_call: TRBV19; cdr3_aa: CASSINSYEQYF; cdr3_nt: TGTGCCAGTAGTATTAACTCCTACGAGCAGTACTTC
d_call: TRBD2; clone_size: -; j_call: TRBJ2-7; v_call: TRBV6-1; cdr3_aa: CASSDPAGGSYEQYF; cdr3_nt: TGTGCCAGCAGTGACCCGGCGGGGGGTTCCTACGAGCAGTACTTC
d_call: TRBD1; clone_size: -; j_call: TRBJ1-1; v_call: TRBV19; cdr3_aa: CASSMRDREAFF; cdr3_nt: TGTGCCAGTAGTATGAGGGACAGGGAAGCTTTCTTT
d_call: TRBD1; clone_size: -; j_call: TRBJ2-7; v_call: TRBV6-5; cdr3_aa: CASRRTGGLSYEQYF; cdr3_nt: TGTGCCAGCAGACGAACAGGGGGCCTATCCTACGAGCAGTACTTC
d_call: TRBD2; clone_size: once; j_call: TRBJ2-3; v_call: TRBV11-2; cdr3_aa: CASSLDGRATDTQYF; cdr3_nt: TGTGCCAGCAGCTTAGACGGGAGGGCCACAGATACGCAGTATTTT
d_call: -; clone_size: -; j_call: TRBJ1-3; v_call: TRBV30; cdr3_aa: CACPGVSGNTIYF; cdr3_nt: TGTGCCTGCCCCGGGGTCTCTGGAAACACCATATATTTT
d_call: TRBD1; clone_size: -; j_call: TRBJ2-2; v_call: TRBV4-2; cdr3_aa: CASSPAGGPGELFF; cdr3_nt: TGTGCCAGCAGCCCTGCAGGGGGTCCCGGGGAGCTGTTTTTT
d_call: -; clone_size: -; j_call: TRBJ2-3; v_call: TRBV5-1; cdr3_aa: CASSLLTSKSDTQYF; cdr3_nt: TGCGCCAGCAGCTTGTTAACTAGTAAGTCAGATACGCAGTATTTT
d_call: TRBD2; clone_size: -; j_call: TRBJ2-7; v_call: TRBV4-3; cdr3_aa: CASSQAGTSVEQYF; cdr3_nt: TGCGCCAGCAGCCAGGCCGGGACTAGTGTCGAGCAGTACTTC
d_call: TRBD1; clone_size: -; j_call: TRBJ1-2; v_call: TRBV2; cdr3_aa: CASSEARTGTGGYTF; cdr3_nt: TGTGCCAGCAGTGAAGCTCGGACAGGGACAGGCGGCTACACCTTC
d_call: -; clone_size: -; j_call: TRBJ2-1; v_call: TRBV18; cdr3_aa: CASSASPGVDEQFF; cdr3_nt: TGTGCCAGCTCCGCGTCGCCGGGGGTCGATGAGCAGTTCTTC
d_call: -; clone_size: -; j_call: TRBJ2-7; v_call: TRBV10-3; cdr3_aa: CAISENTKGGEQYF; cdr3_nt: TGTGCCATCAGTGAGAATACTAAAGGGGGCGAGCAGTACTTC
d_call: -; clone_size: many; j_call: TRBJ1-1; v_call: TRBV2; cdr3_aa: CASSEATATEAFF; cdr3_nt: TGTGCCAGCAGTGAAGCGACAGCCACTGAAGCTTTCTTT
d_call: -; clone_size: -; j_call: TRBJ2-1; v_call: TRBV6-5; cdr3_aa: CASRWAGDYNEQFF; cdr3_nt: TGTGCCAGTCGCTGGGCAGGAGACTACAATGAGCAGTTCTTC
d_call: -; clone_size: -; j_call: TRBJ1-2; v_call: TRBV28; cdr3_aa: CVVPTNYGYTF; cdr3_nt: TGCGTGGTTCCAACTAACTATGGCTACACCTTC
d_call: TRBD2; clone_size: -; j_call: TRBJ2-3; v_call: TRBV4-3; cdr3_aa: CASSQVGTSGRGDTQYF; cdr3_nt: TGCGCCAGCAGCCAAGTGGGGACTAGCGGGAGAGGAGATACGCAGTATTTT
d_call: TRBD1; clone_size: -; j_call: TRBJ1-2; v_call: TRBV7-9; cdr3_aa: CASSLDYGTARMGYTF; cdr3_nt: TGTGCCAGCAGCTTGGACTACGGGACAGCCCGTATGGGCTACACCTTC
d_call: TRBD1; clone_size: few; j_call: TRBJ1-2; v_call: TRBV27; cdr3_aa: CASSLSGTGKGGYGYTF; cdr3_nt: TGTGCCAGCAGTTTATCGGGGACAGGGAAAGGGGGCTATGGCTACACCTTC
d_call: -; clone_size: -; j_call: TRBJ1-2; v_call: TRBV19; cdr3_aa: CASRPTDLYGYTF; cdr3_nt: TGTGCCAGTAGACCGACGGACCTCTATGGCTACACCTTC
d_call: TRBD2; clone_size: -; j_call: TRBJ2-1; v_call: TRBV10-1; cdr3_aa: CASSSGTSSNEQFF; cdr3_nt: TGCGCCAGCAGCTCCGGGACTAGTAGCAATGAGCAGTTCTTC
d_call: TRBD2; clone_size: -; j_call: TRBJ2-3; v_call: TRBV6-5; cdr3_aa: CASSYSSGRGDDTQYF; cdr3_nt: TGTGCCAGCAGTTACTCTAGCGGGAGGGGCGACGATACGCAGTATTTT
d_call: -; clone_size: -; j_call: TRBJ1-4; v_call: TRBV25-1; cdr3_aa: CASSAISQGGEKLFF; cdr3_nt: TGTGCCAGCAGTGCCATTAGTCAGGGAGGAGAAAAACTGTTTTTT
d_call: TRBD1; clone_size: -; j_call: TRBJ1-6; v_call: TRBV14; cdr3_aa: CASTLGQGGSPLHF; cdr3_nt: TGTGCCAGCACCCTGGGACAGGGAGGATCACCCCTCCACTTT
d_call: TRBD1; clone_size: -; j_call: TRBJ2-7; v_call: TRBV27; cdr3_aa: CASSPKPGQLYEQYF; cdr3_nt: TGTGCCAGCAGTCCGAAACCGGGACAGCTCTACGAGCAGTACTTC
d_call: TRBD2; clone_size: once; j_call: TRBJ2-6; v_call: TRBV30; cdr3_aa: CAWSGLAGGPGANVLTF; cdr3_nt: TGTGCCTGGAGTGGACTAGCGGGGGGGCCTGGGGCCAACGTCCTGACTTTC
d_call: TRBD2; clone_size: -; j_call: TRBJ2-3; v_call: TRBV7-2; cdr3_aa: CASSLSAGAIDTQYF; cdr3_nt: TGTGCCAGCAGCTTATCAGCGGGAGCGATAGATACGCAGTATTTT
d_call: -; clone_size: many; j_call: TRBJ1-4; v_call: TRBV2; cdr3_aa: CASSESGYNEKLFF; cdr3_nt: TGTGCCAGCAGTGAATCGGGTTATAATGAAAAACTGTTTTTT
d_call: -; clone_size: -; j_call: TRBJ1-5; v_call: TRBV7-2; cdr3_aa: CASSFSGGSQPQHF; cdr3_nt: TGTGCCAGCAGCTTTAGCGGGGGCAGTCAGCCCCAGCATTTT
d_call: TRBD1; clone_size: -; j_call: TRBJ1-1; v_call: TRBV11-2; cdr3_aa: CASSATFQYDRANTEAFF; cdr3_nt: TGTGCCAGCAGCGCTACCTTCCAATATGACAGGGCAAACACTGAAGCTTTCTTT
d_call: -; clone_size: once; j_call: TRBJ1-6; v_call: TRBV6-6; cdr3_aa: CASSPSQPSPLHF; cdr3_nt: TGTGCCAGCAGTCCGTCTCAGCCGTCACCCCTCCACTTT
d_call: -; clone_size: -; j_call: TRBJ2-2; v_call: TRBV27; cdr3_aa: CASSHSTDNTGELFF; cdr3_nt: TGTGCCAGCAGCCACTCGACAGACAACACCGGGGAGCTGTTTTTT
d_call: -; clone_size: once; j_call: TRBJ1-2; v_call: TRBV5-4; cdr3_aa: CASSLNRENYGYTF; cdr3_nt: TGTGCCAGCAGCTTGAACCGGGAAAACTATGGCTACACCTTC
d_call: TRBD1; clone_size: few; j_call: TRBJ1-5; v_call: TRBV6-5; cdr3_aa: CASGGQGAQPQHF; cdr3_nt: TGTGCCAGCGGTGGACAGGGGGCTCAGCCCCAGCATTTT
d_call: -; clone_size: -; j_call: TRBJ1-2; v_call: TRBV6-5; cdr3_aa: CASSYRSGEGYTF; cdr3_nt: TGTGCCAGCAGTTATAGGTCCGGGGAGGGCTACACCTTC
d_call: TRBD1; clone_size: -; j_call: TRBJ2-1; v_call: TRBV19; cdr3_aa: CASIETGGNEQFF; cdr3_nt: TGTGCCAGTATCGAGACAGGGGGCAATGAGCAGTTCTTC
d_call: TRBD2; clone_size: -; j_call: TRBJ2-2; v_call: TRBV19; cdr3_aa: CASSGSGGPTGELFF; cdr3_nt: TGTGCCAGTAGTGGTTCGGGAGGGCCCACCGGGGAGCTGTTTTTT
d_call: -; clone_size: many; j_call: TRBJ1-6; v_call: TRBV7-9; cdr3_aa: CASSPGLEYNSPLHF; cdr3_nt: TGTGCCAGCAGCCCGGGACTGGAATATAATTCACCCCTCCACTTT
d_call: TRBD1; clone_size: -; j_call: TRBJ1-4; v_call: TRBV23-1; cdr3_aa: CASSQPRTGYYEKLFF; cdr3_nt: TGCGCCAGCAGTCAACCACGGACAGGGTATTATGAAAAACTGTTTTTT
d_call: -; clone_size: -; j_call: TRBJ2-1; v_call: TRBV7-9; cdr3_aa: CARYNEQFF; cdr3_nt: TGTGCCCGCTACAATGAGCAGTTCTTC
d_call: -; clone_size: -; j_call: TRBJ2-5; v_call: TRBV14; cdr3_aa: CASSPRAGVVLYF; cdr3_nt: TGTGCCAGCAGCCCGAGGGCAGGCGTGGTCTTGTACTTC
d_call: TRBD1; clone_size: -; j_call: TRBJ1-5; v_call: TRBV6-1; cdr3_aa: CASNSGQNSNQPQHF; cdr3_nt: TGTGCCAGCAATTCGGGACAGAATAGCAATCAGCCCCAGCATTTT
d_call: -; clone_size: few; j_call: TRBJ2-7; v_call: TRBV27; cdr3_aa: CASSTLPRPYEQYF; cdr3_nt: TGTGCCAGCAGCACGCTCCCTCGGCCTTACGAGCAGTACTTC
d_call: TRBD1; clone_size: -; j_call: TRBJ2-1; v_call: TRBV7-3; cdr3_aa: CASSSSTGGNEQFF; cdr3_nt: TGTGCCAGCAGCTCATCGACAGGGGGAAACGAGCAGTTCTTC
d_call: -; clone_size: -; j_call: TRBJ1-2; v_call: TRBV10-1; cdr3_aa: CASSESGRGGYTF; cdr3_nt: TGCGCCAGCAGTGAGTCAGGCAGGGGCGGCTACACCTTC
d_call: -; clone_size: -; j_call: TRBJ2-5; v_call: TRBV7-9; cdr3_aa: CASSTSDTQGETQYF; cdr3_nt: TGTGCCAGCAGCACCTCGGACACCCAGGGAGAGACCCAGTACTTC
d_call: -; clone_size: few; j_call: TRBJ1-5; v_call: TRBV4-1; cdr3_aa: CASSQVMGPQHF; cdr3_nt: TGCGCCAGCAGCCAAGTCATGGGGCCCCAGCATTTT
d_call: -; clone_size: -; j_call: TRBJ2-2; v_call: TRBV7-2; cdr3_aa: CASSLDGAPSGELFF; cdr3_nt: TGTGCCAGCAGCTTAGACGGGGCCCCCTCCGGGGAGCTGTTTTTT
d_call: TRBD1; clone_size: -; j_call: TRBJ2-2; v_call: TRBV7-2; cdr3_aa: CASSLGTGFTGELFF; cdr3_nt: TGTGCCAGCAGCTTAGGGACAGGATTTACCGGGGAGCTGTTTTTT
d_call: -; clone_size: few; j_call: TRBJ1-4; v_call: TRBV7-9; cdr3_aa: CASSLHGGGDEKLFF; cdr3_nt: TGTGCCAGCAGCTTACATGGTGGGGGAGATGAAAAACTGTTTTTT
d_call: TRBD1; clone_size: few; j_call: TRBJ1-6; v_call: TRBV13; cdr3_aa: CASSDRMGQGGSSYNSPLHF; cdr3_nt: TGTGCCAGCAGCGATCGTATGGGACAGGGGGGAAGCTCCTATAATTCACCCCTCCACTTT
d_call: TRBD1; clone_size: -; j_call: TRBJ2-7; v_call: TRBV7-3; cdr3_aa: CASAVDREYEQYF; cdr3_nt: TGTGCCAGCGCTGTGGACAGGGAATACGAGCAGTACTTC